The 24 T cell receptor beta chains presented below share a single source sample, sequenced in a study of radiation and T cells in renal cell carcinoma. As for time point: blood 4 weeks post-SBRT, at nephrectomy. Treatment denoted: 15 Gy SBRT to primary tumor, nephrectomy 4 weeks later. Libraries were prepared by immunoSEQ multiplex PCR; TCRdb keeps only in-frame clonotypes and omits some of them. The sample lists some 80,000 clones, over 65% occurring once. The sequencing used blood, collected from a patient whose treatment included radiotherapy and nephrectomy. These receptor sequences come from an older woman with renal cell carcinoma.

CDR3: CSVRSYETQYF. DNA of the CDR3: TGCAGCGTCCGCAGTTACGAGACCCAGTACTTC. V gene TRBV29-1 combines with J gene TRBJ2-5; D is undetermined. CDR3 size: 11 residues. In germline, CDR1 is SQVTM, CDR2 ANQGSEA. Trimming took 6 bases from V and 5 from J, leaving 10 bases between them. The complete variable domain, with remaining parts taken from reference TRBV29-1 and TRBJ2-5, reads SAVISQKPSRDICQRGTSLTIQCQVDSQVTMMFWYRQQPGQSLTLIATANQGSEATYESGFVIDKFPISRPNLTFSTLTVSNMSPEDSSIYLCSVRSYETQYFGPGTRLLVL.

This rearrangement joins TRBV5-1 to TRBJ1-2, with TRBD1 as a possible D gene (6 bases). Germline loops: CDR1 SGHRS, CDR2 YFSETQ. This CDR3 is 13 amino acids long. The V end was cut by 2 bases, the J end by 6 bases, with 11 bases between. The CDR3 DNA sequence: TGCGCCAGCAGCTTTGGCCAGGGGCATGGCTACACCTTC. Protein product: CASSFGQGHGYTF.

The rearrangement uses TRBV28 and TRBJ2-5; D gene uncertain. The length of the CDR3 is 13 residues. Per the germline V gene, CDR1 is MDHEN and CDR2 is SYDVKM. V was cut by 1 base and J by 4 bases, with 7 bases left in between. CDR3 coding DNA: TGTGCCAGCAGTTTATCAGGAGTAGAGACCCAGTACTTC. Amino acid sequence: CASSLSGVETQYF.

The chain employs TRBV2 and TRBJ2-7; D may be TRBD2 (5 bases). The length of the CDR3 is 15 residues. V lost 6 bases to trimming and J lost 7 bases, with 22 bases between them. Germline V gene data show CDR1 as SNHLY and CDR2 as FYNNEI. This CDR3 reads CASRALPDLSGEQYF. CDR3 DNA sequence: TGTGCCAGCAGAGCCCTTCCTGACTTATCGGGGGAGCAGTACTTC.

Only one count was recorded for this clone. This rearrangement joins TRBV9 to TRBJ2-5; D not certain. Germline V gene lookup returns CDR1 SGDLS and CDR2 YYNGEE. Trimming shortened V by 3 bases and J by 4 bases, and 10 bases separated the two germline ends. This CDR3 spans 13 amino acids. CDR3 sequence: CASSGALGETQYF. Written as DNA, the CDR3 is TGTGCCAGCAGCGGCGCCTTAGGAGAGACCCAGTACTTC. The complete variable domain, with remaining parts taken from reference TRBV9 and TRBJ2-5, reads DSGVTQTPKHLITATGQRVTLRCSPRSGDLSVYWYQQSLDQGLQFLIQYYNGEERAKGNILERFSAQQFPDLHSELNLSSLELGDSALYFCASSGALGETQYFGPGTRLLVL.

This rearrangement joins TRBV11-1 to TRBJ2-1, with TRBD2 matching over 7 bases. The J segment lost 6 bases and the V segment lost 5 bases, leaving 10 bases of the junction unmatched. The CDR3 sequence is 15 residues long. CDR1 and CDR2 from the germline V gene are SGHAT and FQDESV (reference sequence). Written as DNA, the CDR3 is TGTGCCAGCAGCCCTACTAGCGAGAAGAGCAATGAGCAGTTCTTC. This translates into CASSPTSEKSNEQFF.

The chain recombines TRBV7-3 with TRBJ2-3; D may match TRBD1 or TRBD2 (5 bases each). The CDR3 totals 14 residues. From germline, CDR1 is SGHTA and CDR2 FQGTGA. V lost 6 bases to trimming and J lost 2 bases, with 12 bases between them. The CDR3 is CASSTGTDTDTQYF. As DNA, the CDR3 is TGTGCCAGCAGTACCGGGACGGACACAGATACGCAGTATTTT.

This chain links TRBV28 with TRBJ1-1; perhaps TRBD1 as D (5 bases). The CDR3 loop spans 13 amino acids. V shed 10 bases and J shed 2 bases, with 14 bases lying between them. Germline V gives CDR1 MDHEN, CDR2 SYDVKM. The CDR3 loop is CATNRQGNTEAFF. The CDR3 bases are TGTGCCACCAATCGCCAGGGCAACACTGAAGCTTTCTTT.

The chain carries TRBV28 and TRBJ1-6, with D possibly TRBD1 on 5 matching bases. Germline loops: CDR1 MDHEN, CDR2 SYDVKM. Trimming cost V 5 bases and J 6 bases, with 11 bases left between them. The CDR3 consists of 14 residues. As DNA, the CDR3 is TGTGCCAGCAGTCCGACAGCGATTAATTCACCCCTCCACTTT. Translated, it gives CASSPTAINSPLHF.

This clone was seen a few times. The chain recombines TRBV29-1 with TRBJ2-7; 7 nucleotides line up with TRBD1. Germline loops: CDR1 SQVTM, CDR2 ANQGSEA. J lost 4 bases, V lost 5 bases, and 5 bases had no gene match. The CDR3 covers 12 residues. CDR3 sequence reads: CSVSGTEYEQYF. CDR3 bases: TGCAGCGTTTCCGGGACAGAGTACGAGCAGTACTTC.

The V and J genes are TRBV9 and TRBJ2-3; D possibly corresponds to TRBD1 (6 bases). V lost 0 bases to trimming and J lost 1 base, with 12 bases between them. CDR1 and CDR2 from the germline V gene are SGDLS and YYNGEE. The CDR3 is 16 amino acids. CDR3 in amino acids: CASSVAYYRGTDTQYF. The CDR3 nucleotides are TGTGCCAGCAGCGTAGCTTACTACAGGGGCACAGATACGCAGTATTTT.

V usage is TRBV25-1 and J usage is TRBJ1-2; TRBD1 is a possible D gene (5 bases). CDR3 length: 14 residues. Per the germline V gene, CDR1 is MGHDK and CDR2 is SYGVNS. The ends were cut back, 3 bases at V and 4 bases at J, with 12 bases in the middle. Written as DNA, the CDR3 is TGTGCCAGCAGTGAGCCCGGGACTCCCTATGGCTACACCTTC. The encoded protein is CASSEPGTPYGYTF.

The V call is TRBV7-9, the J call TRBJ1-1, with TRBD1 as a possible D gene (6 bases). The CDR3 is made up of 15 amino acids. Trimming cost V 3 bases and J 3 bases, with 14 bases left between them. Germline-derived CDR1 and CDR2 are SEHNR and FQNEAQ (reference sequence). The CDR3 protein is CASSLYRDADTEAFF. The CDR3 region has the DNA TGTGCCAGCAGCTTGTACAGGGACGCGGACACTGAAGCTTTCTTT.

The rearrangement links TRBV27 to TRBJ1-4; D ambiguous. V was shortened by 7 bases and J by 1 base, with 10 bases between the two germline ends. The germline CDR1 and CDR2 sequences are MNHEY and SMNVEV (reference sequence). CDR3 length: 14 residues. CDR3 DNA sequence: TGTGCCAGCAAAGTTCTGGGAACTAATGAAAAACTGTTTTTT. Translating gives CASKVLGTNEKLFF.

The V and J genes are TRBV7-9 and TRBJ2-7, with 11 bases that match TRBD2. The CDR3 extends over 15 amino acids. The germline gives CDR1 SEHNR, CDR2 FQNEAQ (reference sequence). Trimming removed 5 bases from V and 3 bases from J; junction bases left unmatched: 6. The CDR3 bases are TGTGCCAGCAGCGCAACTAGCGGGAGCTACTACGAGCAGTACTTC. It specifies CASSATSGSYYEQYF.

The J gene is TRBJ1-5, the V gene TRBV28; 7 nucleotides align to TRBD1. J lost 15 bases, V lost 6 bases, and 11 bases had no gene match. This CDR3 contains 12 residues. CDR1 MDHEN and CDR2 SYDVKM come from the germline V gene. Here the CDR3 reads CASSLTDRVTHF. The CDR3 bases are TGTGCCAGCAGCCTGACCGACAGGGTAACGCATTTT.

A few counts support this clone. The CDR3 spells CASGLGRLAGRNEQFF. The CDR3 nucleotides read TGTGCTAGTGGTTTGGGGAGACTAGCGGGGCGAAATGAGCAGTTCTTC. The rearrangement links TRBV12-5 to TRBJ2-1, with 11 positions matching TRBD2. The germline CDR1 and CDR2 sequences are LGHNT and FRNRAP. The CDR3 extends over 16 amino acids. The V segment lost 1 base and the J segment 7 bases; nucleotides outside the gene matches: 6.

The chain couples TRBV7-2 to TRBJ1-1, with D uncertain. Trimming removed 0 bases at V and 0 bases at J, with 8 bases between. From germline, CDR1 is SGHTA and CDR2 FQGNSA. The CDR3 loop spans 15 amino acids. The CDR3 nucleotides are TGTGCCAGCAGCTTAGCGTATGGGATGAACACTGAAGCTTTCTTT. Its protein is CASSLAYGMNTEAFF.

The chain has TRBV18 and TRBJ1-2, with 10 positions matching TRBD1. Germline V gene lookup returns CDR1 KGHSH and CDR2 LQKENI. This CDR3 spans 15 amino acids. Trimming cost V 5 bases and J 2 bases; bases outside gene matches: 5. The CDR3 DNA reads TGTGCCAGCTCATCCGGGACAGGGGCAAACTATGGCTACACCTTC. This encodes CASSSGTGANYGYTF.

The chain combines TRBV6-5 with TRBJ2-1, with D tentatively TRBD2 (6 bases). The V end lost 1 base, the J end lost 5 bases, and 12 bases lay between the germline ends. This CDR3 comprises 15 residues. Per germline, CDR1 MNHEY and CDR2 SVGAGI. The CDR3 here is CASSYWGLANNEQFF. The CDR3 DNA reads TGTGCCAGCAGTTACTGGGGACTTGCTAACAATGAGCAGTTCTTC.

The V and J genes are TRBV7-9 and TRBJ1-1; D is perhaps TRBD1 (6 bases). CDR3 length: 13 residues. V dropped 6 bases and J dropped 3 bases, with 11 bases sitting between them. In germline, CDR1 is SEHNR, CDR2 FQNEAQ (reference sequence). CDR3 in DNA: TGTGCCAGCAGACCTGGACAGTACACTGAAGCTTTCTTT. Translating it yields CASRPGQYTEAFF. Together with reference TRBV7-9 and TRBJ1-1, the CDR3 gives the full variable domain: DTGVSQNPRHKITKRGQNVTFRCDPISEHNRLYWYRQTLGQGPEFLTYFQNEAQLEKSRLLSDRFSAERPKGSFSTLEIQRTEQGDSAMYLCASRPGQYTEAFFGQGTRLTVV.

The chain has TRBV12-1 and TRBJ2-7. TRBV12-1 is a pseudogene. This CDR3 contains 15 residues. CDR3 sequence (DNA): TGTGCCAGCAGCTTTAGCGGGACAGTGCTCTACGAGCAGTACTTC. Its protein is CASSFSGTVLYEQYF.

The V gene is TRBV11-2, the J gene TRBJ2-2; TRBD2 might be the D (7 bases). Germline lookup yields CDR1 SGHAT and CDR2 FQNNGV. The CDR3 is 16 residues long. Trimming took off 5 bases at V and 3 bases at J, with 16 bases between the two ends. The CDR3 DNA sequence: TGTGCCAGCAGCCTAACCCGGGGGGCCGACACCGGGGAGCTGTTTTTT. Its protein product is CASSLTRGADTGELFF.

The chain combines TRBV4-2 with TRBJ1-3; maybe TRBD1 (5 bases). The germline V gene encodes CDR1 LGHNA and CDR2 YNFKEQ. The CDR3 spans 16 residues. V lost 3 bases, J lost 0 bases, and 12 bases lay in between. DNA for the CDR3: TGTGCCAGCAGCCAGGGGACGGTTAACTCTGGAAACACCATATATTTT. It yields the protein CASSQGTVNSGNTIYF.